A selection of T cell receptor beta chains follows, all from one sample in a study of T-cell reconstitution after alpha-beta-depleted transplantation in children. TCRdb passed the PCR reads through MiXCR, listing each CDR3 protein once. The sample holds 300,000 to 350,000 distinct CDR3 sequences, 23% seen once. The specimen was PBMCs, mostly from graft donor cells, collected 180 days after TCRalphabeta/CD19-depleted stem cell transplant. The receptors derive from a male patient younger than 18 who had a stem cell transplant for acute lymphoblastic leukemia, so the T cells may come from the graft donor. Each CDR3 is given with its conserved first and last residue. Fields, in order: J gene, clone size, V gene, D gene, CDR3 protein, CDR3 DNA. A D gene is named only where the DNA matches it firmly. Rows may omit the clone size; those that give it use once, few, many or a size class.

TRBJ1-2 . TRBV13 . CASSSRYLRDILGYTF TGTGCCAGCAGCTCCCGATACCTTCGGGACATTTTGGGCTACACCTTC
TRBJ2-3 few TRBV13 . CASSMGRTTVTDTQYF TGTGCCAGCAGCATGGGGAGAACTACCGTCACAGATACGCAGTATTTT
TRBJ2-7 . TRBV14 . CASSHLTRRDEQYF TGTGCCAGCAGCCATTTAACCCGAAGGGACGAGCAGTACTTC
TRBJ2-1 few TRBV12-3/TRBV12-4 . CASRLTLGPYNEQFF TGTGCCAGCAGACTCACACTAGGTCCCTACAATGAGCAGTTCTTC
TRBJ2-7 . TRBV27 . CASSLVFLDEQYF TGTGCCAGCAGTTTAGTGTTTCTGGACGAGCAGTACTTC
TRBJ2-7 . TRBV6-2/TRBV6-3 TRBD1 CASSWTGEQYF TGTGCCAGCAGTTGGACAGGGGAGCAGTACTTC
TRBJ2-3 . TRBV6-1 TRBD2 CASRNRREGPSGTDTQYF TGTGCCAGCAGAAACCGGCGGGAGGGTCCTTCGGGCACAGATACGCAGTATTTT
TRBJ2-2 . TRBV20-1 TRBD2 CSATGLAGGGTGELFF TGCAGTGCTACGGGACTAGCGGGAGGCGGCACCGGGGAGCTGTTTTTT
TRBJ2-2 few TRBV2 . CASSERLINTGELFF TGTGCCAGCAGTGAACGGCTCATTAACACCGGGGAGCTGTTTTTT
TRBJ2-3 few TRBV6-4 . CASSDSITPGKADTQYF TGTGCCAGCAGTGACTCGATAACCCCCGGGAAGGCAGATACGCAGTATTTT
TRBJ1-3 . TRBV5-1 . CASRQIGAGNTIYF TGCGCCAGCAGGCAAATAGGGGCCGGAAACACCATATATTTT
TRBJ2-1 . TRBV12-3/TRBV12-4 TRBD2 CASRTGTSGRHEQFF TGTGCCAGCAGAACCGGGACTAGCGGGAGACATGAGCAGTTCTTC
TRBJ2-2 few TRBV5-1 . CASSFSGAQAGELFF TGCGCCAGCAGCTTTAGCGGAGCCCAGGCGGGGGAGCTGTTTTTT
TRBJ2-1 once TRBV12-3/TRBV12-4 . CASSFGVLSSYNEQFF TGTGCCAGCAGTTTCGGGGTCTTAAGCTCCTACAATGAGCAGTTCTTC
TRBJ1-1 . TRBV20-1 . CSAGLGALNTEAFF TGCAGTGCTGGCCTAGGAGCACTGAACACTGAAGCTTTCTTT
TRBJ2-1 few TRBV4-1 TRBD2 CASSQDLAGGPYNEQFF TGCGCCAGCAGCCAAGATCTAGCGGGAGGGCCATACAATGAGCAGTTCTTC
TRBJ2-7 . TRBV5-1 . CASHSPRAAYEQYF TGCGCCAGCCACTCACCCAGGGCAGCCTACGAGCAGTACTTC
TRBJ2-1 . TRBV4-2 TRBD2 CASSQAGTSGKHNEQFF TGTGCCAGCAGCCAAGCCGGGACTAGCGGGAAGCACAATGAGCAGTTCTTC
TRBJ1-4 few TRBV12-3/TRBV12-4 TRBD1 CASSLRRGRVEKLFF TGTGCCAGCAGTCTTCGCAGGGGGCGGGTTGAAAAACTGTTTTTT
TRBJ2-6 . TRBV7-9 . CASSLVWGPGANVLTF TGTGCCAGCAGCTTAGTCTGGGGACCTGGGGCCAACGTCCTGACTTTC
TRBJ1-2 . TRBV10-3 . CAISDRVETINGDTF TGTGCCATCAGTGACAGGGTGGAGACGATAAATGGCGACACCTTC
TRBJ2-1 few TRBV3-1 TRBD2 CASSQAGGGNEQFF TGTGCCAGCAGCCAAGCGGGAGGAGGTAATGAGCAGTTCTTC
TRBJ1-2 . TRBV5-1 . CASSLSTVLSYGYTF TGCGCCAGCAGCTTGTCGACCGTTTTGTCCTATGGCTACACCTTC
TRBJ1-5 few TRBV7-2 . CASSLGGGRIQPQHF TGTGCCAGCAGCTTAGGGGGGGGGAGGATTCAGCCCCAGCATTTT
TRBJ2-1 . TRBV18 TRBD1 CASSPLGTDNEQFF TGTGCCAGCTCACCACTCGGGACAGACAATGAGCAGTTCTTC
TRBJ1-1 few TRBV5-6 . CASSPEQGPPEAFF TGTGCCAGCAGCCCGGAACAGGGCCCCCCTGAAGCTTTCTTT
TRBJ2-3 . TRBV7-3 . CASSPGRRPDTQYF TGTGCCAGCAGCCCCGGGAGACGCCCAGATACGCAGTATTTT
TRBJ2-3 few TRBV20-1 TRBD2 CSASFSGGSTDTQYF TGCAGTGCTAGTTTCAGCGGGGGTAGCACAGATACGCAGTATTTT
TRBJ2-4 few TRBV5-1 . CASSPSQAKNIQYF TGCGCCAGCAGCCCGAGTCAAGCCAAAAACATTCAGTACTTC
TRBJ2-4 . TRBV29-1 TRBD2 CSVTGGGNIQYF TGCAGCGTTACCGGCGGGGGAAACATTCAGTACTTC
TRBJ1-2 . TRBV6-1 TRBD1 CASSRTRTGGGYTF TGTGCCAGCAGCCGTACGCGGACAGGGGGTGGCTACACCTTC
TRBJ2-2 . TRBV6-1 TRBD1 CASRGQFNTGELFF TGTGCCAGCAGGGGACAGTTTAACACCGGGGAGCTGTTTTTT
TRBJ2-6 few TRBV7-8 TRBD2 CASSLVGGRGANVLTF TGTGCCAGCAGCTTAGTGGGAGGGAGAGGGGCCAACGTCCTGACTTTC
TRBJ2-7 few TRBV6-1 TRBD1 CASSKDNRGSYEQYF TGTGCCAGCAGTAAGGACAACAGGGGCTCCTACGAGCAGTACTTC
TRBJ2-1 . TRBV5-1 . CASSPRDSPPFF TGCGCCAGCAGCCCCCGGGACTCTCCCCCGTTCTTC
TRBJ2-1 few TRBV5-4 . CASTFRASSYNEQFF TGTGCCAGCACCTTTAGGGCGAGCTCCTACAATGAGCAGTTCTTC
TRBJ2-1 few TRBV29-1 TRBD1 CSVWHRGSYNEQFF TGCAGCGTGTGGCACAGGGGCTCCTACAATGAGCAGTTCTTC
TRBJ1-2 few TRBV10-3 TRBD1 CARTGALFYGYTF TGTGCCAGGACAGGGGCGCTTTTCTATGGCTACACCTTC
TRBJ2-2 . TRBV4-1 . CASSQEDYNTGELFF TGCGCCAGCAGCCAAGAAGACTACAACACCGGGGAGCTGTTTTTT
TRBJ2-5 few TRBV7-2 . CASSLAQLPVETQYF TGTGCCAGCAGCTTAGCACAGCTCCCAGTGGAGACCCAGTACTTC
TRBJ2-3 few TRBV6-5 . CASSYGFFGGTSTDTQYF TGTGCCAGCAGTTACGGGTTCTTTGGAGGGACTAGCACAGATACGCAGTATTTT